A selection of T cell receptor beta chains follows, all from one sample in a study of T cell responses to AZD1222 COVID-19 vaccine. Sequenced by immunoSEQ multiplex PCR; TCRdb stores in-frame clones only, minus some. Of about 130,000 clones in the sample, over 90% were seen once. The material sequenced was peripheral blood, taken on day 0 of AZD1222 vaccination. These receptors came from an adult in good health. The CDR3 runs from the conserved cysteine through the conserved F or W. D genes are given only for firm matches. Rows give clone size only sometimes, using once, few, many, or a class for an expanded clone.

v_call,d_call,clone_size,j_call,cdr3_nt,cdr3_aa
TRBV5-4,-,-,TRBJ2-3,TGTGCCAGCAGCTTGAGGGCCGCCGGAGATACGCAGTATTTT,CASSLRAAGDTQYF
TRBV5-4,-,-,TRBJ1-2,TGTGCCAGCAGCTACGGACAGTTAAGTAATGGCTACACCTTC,CASSYGQLSNGYTF
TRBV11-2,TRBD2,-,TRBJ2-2,TGTGCCAGCAGCTTAGGAATAGCGGGGGGGCGGACTAGCCCCGGGGAGCTGTTTTTT,CASSLGIAGGRTSPGELFF
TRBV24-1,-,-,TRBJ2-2,TGTGCCACCAGTGATCCGAGGACTGACACCGGGGAGCTGTTTTTT,CATSDPRTDTGELFF
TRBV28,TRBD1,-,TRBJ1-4,TGTGCCAGCAGAGATCCAGGGGGGTCTGAAAAACTGTTTTTT,CASRDPGGSEKLFF
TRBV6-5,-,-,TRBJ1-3,TGTGCCAGCAGCTCCGTCGTTTCTGGAAACACCATATATTTT,CASSSVVSGNTIYF
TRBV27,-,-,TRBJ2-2,TGTGCCAGCAGCCCCCGGCTCACCGGGGAGCTGTTTTTT,CASSPRLTGELFF
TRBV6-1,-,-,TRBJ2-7,TGTGCCAGCAGTGAAGGGGGCTACGAGCAGTACTTC,CASSEGGYEQYF
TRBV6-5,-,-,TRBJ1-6,TGTGCCAGCAGCCTTTCCGTTAATTCACCCCTCCACTTT,CASSLSVNSPLHF
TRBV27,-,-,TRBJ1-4,TGTGCCAGCAGTTTATCTCGACACGGACTATTTCACCGGGAAGCTAATGAAAAACTGTTTTTT,CASSLSRHGLFHREANEKLFF
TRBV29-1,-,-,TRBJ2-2,TGCAGCGCTGGCCGTCTGGGGGGCCCGAACACCGGGGAGCTGTTTTTT,CSAGRLGGPNTGELFF
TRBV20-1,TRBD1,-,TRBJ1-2,TGCAGTGCTAGGGGACAGGGTGGCTACACCTTC,CSARGQGGYTF
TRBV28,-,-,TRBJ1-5,TGTGCCAGCAGCGTAAATCAGCCCCAGCATTTT,CASSVNQPQHF
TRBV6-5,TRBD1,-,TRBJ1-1,TGTGCCAGCAGCGGACCGGACAGGGTTGCGACTGAAGCTTTCTTT,CASSGPDRVATEAFF
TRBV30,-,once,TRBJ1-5,TGTGCCTGGAGTGTGGATCTTACCCGCAATCAGCCCCAGCATTTT,CAWSVDLTRNQPQHF
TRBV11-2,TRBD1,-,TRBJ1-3,TGTGCCAGCAGCTTTGACAGGGATCCCTCTGGAAACACCATATATTTT,CASSFDRDPSGNTIYF
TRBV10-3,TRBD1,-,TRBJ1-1,TGTGCCATCAGGACTTCGACAGGGGAGAACACTGAAGCTTTCTTT,CAIRTSTGENTEAFF
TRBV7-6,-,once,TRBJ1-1,TGTGCCAGCAGCCCCTCATTGGTAGAACTGAACACTGAAGCTTTCTTT,CASSPSLVELNTEAFF
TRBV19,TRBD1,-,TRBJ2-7,TGTGCCAGTAGTCCTCAGACAGGGTTGGAGCAGTACTTC,CASSPQTGLEQYF
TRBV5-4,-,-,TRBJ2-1,TGTGCCAGCAGCTCGACCCGCAACCCCTATGAGCAGTTCTTC,CASSSTRNPYEQFF
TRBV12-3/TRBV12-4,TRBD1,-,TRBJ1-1,TGTGCCAGCAGTCAGGGGGGCCCTGAAGCTTTCTTT,CASSQGGPEAFF
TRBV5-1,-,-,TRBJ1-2,TGCGCCAGCAGCTTGGTGTCAGGGAGTAGCTACACCTTC,CASSLVSGSSYTF
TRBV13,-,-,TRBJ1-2,TGTGCCAGCAGCATACCCAGGGCGGGACGGGTGAACTACACCTTC,CASSIPRAGRVNYTF
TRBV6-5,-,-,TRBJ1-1,TGTGCCAGCAGGCCTCAGCGGGAGAACACTGAAGCTTTCTTT,CASRPQRENTEAFF
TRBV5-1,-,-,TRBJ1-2,TGCGCCAGCAGCTTGGGGGGGATTGACTATGGCTACACCTTC,CASSLGGIDYGYTF
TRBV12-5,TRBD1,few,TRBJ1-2,TGTGCTAGTGGGGAACAGGGGTGGAACTATGGCTACACCTTC,CASGEQGWNYGYTF
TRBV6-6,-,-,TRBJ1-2,TGTGCCAGCAGTTACTCGGAGGGGGGATACTATGGCTACACCTTC,CASSYSEGGYYGYTF
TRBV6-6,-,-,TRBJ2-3,TGTGCCAGCAGTCTCGGACTAGATACGCAGTATTTT,CASSLGLDTQYF
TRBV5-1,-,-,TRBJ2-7,TGCGCCAGCAGCTTAGTAACCGGGGCGACCTACGAGCAGTACTTC,CASSLVTGATYEQYF